The 14 T cell receptor beta chains given below trace back to one sample, sequenced in a study of blood T cells in healthy people across ages (dated by TCRdb to the mid-2010s). Library construction relied on 5' RACE. The instrument was an Illumina HiSeq 2500. A second roughly 6 to 12 cycle PCR used a sample-barcoded 5' primer and a J-beta primer mix. The raw public data were reprocessed by TCRdb itself: fastp quality trimming at Q25, MiXCR clonotype calling, in-frame beta chains only. When rows share a CDR3 protein, they turn into one entry using the most common DNA and genes. This sample comprises around 1.5 million distinct CDR3 sequences, approximately 42% of them detected only once. The ten biggest clones cover less than 8% of the sample. What was sequenced was blood. These receptors originate from a woman in her late teens or twenties in good health.

This clonotype appeared once. The chain couples TRBV10-2 to TRBJ1-2, with D tentatively TRBD1 (6 bases). Trimming removed 4 bases from V and 5 bases from J, with 11 bases in between. Germline CDR1 reads WSHSY; CDR2 reads SAAADI. The CDR3 extends over 13 amino acids. This CDR3 reads CASSGFTGYGYTF. CDR3 coding DNA: TGCGCCAGCAGTGGATTTACAGGGTATGGCTACACCTTC.

This chain joins TRBV20-1 and TRBJ2-7; TRBD2 matches 8 bases. This CDR3 has 13 amino acids. Germline V gene data show CDR1 as DFQATT and CDR2 as SNEGSKA (reference sequence). V lost 5 bases and J lost 3; bases outside the gene matches: 6. The CDR3, as DNA: TGCAGTGCTCCCGGGGGGGTGTTCTACGAGCAGTACTTC. Amino acid sequence: CSAPGGVFYEQYF.

The genes are TRBV6-5 and TRBJ1-2; no reliable D call. The CDR3 covers 14 residues. The germline V and J ends were trimmed by 0 bases and 6 bases, with 11 bases remaining between them. Germline V CDR1 and CDR2: MNHEY, SVGAGI. The CDR3 bases are TGTGCCAGCAGTTACTCGACAAGAGGCCATGGCTACACCTTC. Translating it yields CASSYSTRGHGYTF.

A word on this clonotype: One end of the junction varies from germline; a read error may be responsible. V usage is TRBV7-2 and J usage is TRBJ2-1, with 7 bases fitting TRBD2. This CDR3 contains 15 residues. Germline-derived CDR1 and CDR2 are SGHTA and FQGNSA. The CDR3 DNA is TGTGCCCGCAGCCTCCGCAGCGGGACTTACTACGAGCAGTTCTTC. Translation: CARSLRSGTYYEQFF.

The table lists this clonotype with a few counts. V and J are TRBV20-1 and TRBJ2-7; the match to TRBD1 covers 7 bases. From germline, CDR1 is DFQATT and CDR2 SNEGSKA (reference sequence). This CDR3 spans 13 amino acids. Unmatched junction bases numbered 4, after V lost 5 bases and J lost 0 bases. CDR3 DNA: TGCAGTGCTTGGGACAGTAGCTCCTACGAGCAGTACTTC. Amino acids: CSAWDSSSYEQYF.

The genes are TRBV28 and TRBJ2-5; a weak D match, TRBD2 (5 bases). The V gene lost 6 bases and the J gene lost 1 base, with 18 bases spanning the gap. Germline CDR1 MDHEN, CDR2 SYDVKM. This CDR3 comprises 16 residues. This CDR3 is CASSLQLDWLQETQYF. The CDR3, as DNA: TGTGCCAGCAGCTTACAATTGGACTGGCTCCAAGAGACCCAGTACTTC. The whole variable domain, remainder taken from reference TRBV28 and TRBJ2-5, is DVKVTQSSRYLVKRTGEKVFLECVQDMDHENMFWYRQDPGLGLRLIYFSYDVKMKEKGDIPEGYSVSREKKERFSLILESASTNQTSMYLCASSLQLDWLQETQYFGPGTRLLVL.

This clonotype turned up a few times. The chain links TRBV20-1 to TRBJ1-2, with 8 bases aligning to TRBD1. CDR3 length: 15 residues. V lost 2 bases to trimming and J lost 0 bases; unmatched junction nucleotides: 5. Germline V lookup: CDR1 DFQATT, CDR2 SNEGSKA (reference sequence). The CDR3 protein is CSARFRTGPNYGYTF. The CDR3, as DNA: TGCAGTGCTAGATTCCGGACAGGGCCTAACTATGGCTACACCTTC.

This clonotype was seen a few times. The chain recombines TRBV6-6 with TRBJ1-2, with TRBD1 identical over 11 bases. The CDR3 runs to 15 residues. The V gene end was trimmed by 7 bases and the J gene end by 3 bases; junction bases not matched to a gene: 7. The germline gives CDR1 MNHNY, CDR2 SVGAGI (reference sequence). This CDR3 reads CASKGQGELYYGYTF. CDR3 coding DNA: TGTGCCAGCAAGGGACAGGGGGAACTTTACTATGGCTACACCTTC.

This clonotype was detected only a few times. CDR3 DNA: TGTGCCAGCAGCAATCTCGGGGCGGGAGCGTTCGGCACAGATACGCAGTATTTT. Translation: CASSNLGAGAFGTDTQYF. This chain connects TRBV7-8 to TRBJ2-3; 7 positions agree with TRBD2. Per germline, CDR1 SGHVS and CDR2 FQNEAQ. This CDR3 is 18 amino acids long. V shed 5 bases and J 1 base; nucleotides not matched to a gene: 15.

The chain uses TRBV7-2 and TRBJ2-7, with TRBD1 matching over 7 bases. The V gene end was trimmed by 1 base and the J gene end by 3 bases; junction bases not matched to a gene: 6. The CDR3 is 15 residues long. Germline V gene data show CDR1 as SGHTA and CDR2 as FQGNSA. The CDR3 coding sequence is TGTGCCAGCAGCTTAGGGGACAGCTCTTACTACGAGCAGTACTTC. It yields the protein CASSLGDSSYYEQYF.

The chain couples TRBV6-5 to TRBJ2-3, with TRBD2 identical over 8 bases. CDR1 MNHEY and CDR2 SVGAGI come from the germline V gene. V lost 2 bases, J lost 2 bases, and 12 bases stayed unmatched. This CDR3 has 18 residues. Here the CDR3 reads CASSYPLVPAGATDTQYF. The DNA of the CDR3 is TGTGCCAGCAGTTACCCCCTTGTCCCAGCGGGGGCCACAGATACGCAGTATTTT.

The rearrangement joins TRBV6-1 to TRBJ2-7; perhaps TRBD1 as D (7 bases). Looked up from germline, CDR1 is MNHNS and CDR2 is SASEGT. V shed 3 bases and J shed 6 bases, with 15 bases lying between them. The CDR3 is 14 amino acids. The CDR3 coding sequence is TGTGCCAGCAGTGACAGGGGGGATTGGGTCGAGCAGTACTTC. Its translation: CASSDRGDWVEQYF.

The chain links TRBV25-1 to TRBJ1-4, with 7 bases matching TRBD1. Trimming cost V 2 bases and J 11 bases; bases outside gene matches: 11. CDR1 is MGHDK, CDR2 SYGVNS, per germline. The length of the CDR3 is 15 residues. The CDR3 nucleotides are TGTGCCAGCAGTGAAGGCAGGGGGGGCGAGGAGAAACTGTTTTTT. This gives the protein CASSEGRGGEEKLFF. The variable domain in full, with the rest retrieved from reference TRBV25-1 and TRBJ1-4, is EADIYQTPRYLVIGTGKKITLECSQTMGHDKMYWYQQDPGMELHLIHYSYGVNSTEKGDLSSESTVSRIRTEHFPLTLESARPSHTSQYLCASSEGRGGEEKLFFGSGTQLSVL.

This clonotype came up a few times. The gene calls are TRBV7-6 and TRBJ2-1, with TRBD2 matching 14 bases. The ends lost 2 bases at V and 7 bases at J; junction bases unmatched: 4. Germline V gives CDR1 SGHVS, CDR2 FNYEAQ. The CDR3 is made up of 16 amino acids. Written as DNA, the CDR3 is TGTGCCAGCAGCTTAAAAGGACTAGCGGGAGGAAATGAGCAGTTCTTC. Protein: CASSLKGLAGGNEQFF. Complete variable domain (other parts from reference TRBV7-6 and TRBJ2-1): GAGVSQSPRYKVTKRGQDVALRCDPISGHVSLYWYRQALGQGPEFLTYFNYEAQQDKSGLPNDRFSAERPEGSISTLTIQRTEQRDSAMYRCASSLKGLAGGNEQFFGPGTRLTVL.